These 9 T cell receptor beta chains originate from one sample sequenced in a study of T cells after yellow fever vaccination. TCRdb reprocessed the 5' RACE reads via MiXCR and lists one record per CDR3 protein. The sample contains approximately 580,000 distinct CDR3 sequences, about 17% of which appear only once. Material: PBMCs, obtained 5 days after the first yellow fever vaccination. Receptors were obtained from a young man who received the YFV17D yellow fever vaccine.

The chain recombines TRBV6-2 or TRBV6-3 with TRBJ2-1; TRBD2 agrees at 9 bases. The CDR3 contains 19 residues. Trimming cost V 2 bases and J 6 bases; bases outside gene matches: 17. CDR1 is MNHEY, CDR2 SVGEGT, per germline. The CDR3 sequence: CASSYQNAPGGGEFNEQFF. CDR3 bases: TGTGCCAGCAGTTACCAAAATGCCCCTGGCGGGGGGGAATTCAATGAGCAGTTCTTC.

V and J are TRBV7-3 and TRBJ1-3, with a possible D match to TRBD1 (6 bases). The CDR3 totals 15 residues. The germline CDR1 and CDR2 sequences are SGHTA and FQGTGA. Trimming pared 3 bases from V and 0 bases from J, leaving 9 bases between. In DNA form, the CDR3 reads TGTGCCAGCAGCTTGACAGGACTCTCTGGAAACACCATATATTTT. It specifies CASSLTGLSGNTIYF. The full variable domain, its missing parts supplied by reference TRBV7-3 and TRBJ1-3, is GAGVSQTPSNKVTEKGKYVELRCDPISGHTALYWYRQSLGQGPEFLIYFQGTGAADDSGLPNDRFFAVRPEGSVSTLKIQRTERGDSAVYLCASSLTGLSGNTIYFGEGSWLTVV.

The chain links TRBV4-1 to TRBJ2-2; tentative D call: TRBD1 (6 bases). Germline V gene lookup returns CDR1 MGHRA and CDR2 YSYEKL. V was clipped by 1 base and J by 7 bases, with 13 bases between them. This CDR3 has 15 residues. DNA for the CDR3: TGCGCCAGCAGCCAAGTCAGGGGCCTGAGCGGGGAGCTGTTTTTT. This encodes CASSQVRGLSGELFF.

The sample holds a few counts of this clonotype. CDR3 coding DNA: TGCGCCAGCAGTGAGGGGACAGGGAGCAATCAGCCCCAGCATTTT. This gives the protein CASSEGTGSNQPQHF. The V and J genes are TRBV10-2 and TRBJ1-5, with TRBD1 identical over 9 bases. V lost 2 bases to trimming and J lost 1 base; unmatched junction nucleotides: 0. Germline values: CDR1 WSHSY, CDR2 SAAADI. The CDR3 spans 15 residues.

The gene calls are TRBV5-1 and TRBJ1-2, with D maybe TRBD1 (6 bases). Germline lookup yields CDR1 SGHRS and CDR2 YFSETQ. Trimming took 4 bases from V and 8 from J, leaving 21 bases between them. The CDR3 extends over 15 amino acids. The CDR3 protein is CASSPLGDGTFGYTF. CDR3 in DNA: TGCGCCAGCAGCCCTCTTGGGGACGGGACATTCGGCTACACCTTC.

On this clonotype: This CDR3 is missing its conserved last phenylalanine or tryptophan, likely due to a read error. The V gene is TRBV9, the J gene TRBJ1-6; D may be TRBD1 (5 bases). Germline V gene sequence: CDR1 SGDLS, CDR2 YYNGEE. This CDR3 has 14 amino acids. Between the trimmed V and J ends, which lost 2 bases and 7 bases, there was a span of 10 bases. CDR3 sequence: CASSVGRPNSPLHS. As DNA, the CDR3 is TGTGCCAGCAGCGTGGGACGGCCGAATTCACCCCTCCACTCT.

This clonotype was seen a handful of times. V is TRBV7-6 and J is TRBJ1-1; 9 bases agree with TRBD1. CDR1 is SGHVS and CDR2 is FNYEAQ in the germline V gene. The CDR3 totals 13 residues. After removal of 6 bases from V and 5 bases from J, the junction contained 4 bases not matched to a gene. CDR3 region: CASRGTGRTEAFF. The CDR3 nucleotides read TGTGCCAGCAGGGGGACAGGGCGGACTGAAGCTTTCTTT.

This rearrangement joins TRBV29-1 to TRBJ2-2; TRBD2 agrees at 9 bases. There are 16 residues in the CDR3. V lost 4 bases to trimming and J lost 0 bases; unmatched junction nucleotides: 6. Germline V gene sequence: CDR1 SQVTM, CDR2 ANQGSEA. For the CDR3, the DNA is TGCAGCGTTGCCTCGGGACTAGCCTCGAACACCGGGGAGCTGTTTTTT. Its translation: CSVASGLASNTGELFF.

The chain has TRBV5-6 and TRBJ1-1; a possible D gene is TRBD1 (5 bases). The CDR3 length is 14 residues. Germline V gene data show CDR1 as SGHDT and CDR2 as YYEEEE. The V end lost 4 bases, the J end lost 11 bases, and 21 bases lay between the germline ends. Written as DNA, the CDR3 is TGTGCCAGCAGCCCGGGCGGGAATGTCAGGGCTGCTTTCTTT. Translated: CASSPGGNVRAAFF.